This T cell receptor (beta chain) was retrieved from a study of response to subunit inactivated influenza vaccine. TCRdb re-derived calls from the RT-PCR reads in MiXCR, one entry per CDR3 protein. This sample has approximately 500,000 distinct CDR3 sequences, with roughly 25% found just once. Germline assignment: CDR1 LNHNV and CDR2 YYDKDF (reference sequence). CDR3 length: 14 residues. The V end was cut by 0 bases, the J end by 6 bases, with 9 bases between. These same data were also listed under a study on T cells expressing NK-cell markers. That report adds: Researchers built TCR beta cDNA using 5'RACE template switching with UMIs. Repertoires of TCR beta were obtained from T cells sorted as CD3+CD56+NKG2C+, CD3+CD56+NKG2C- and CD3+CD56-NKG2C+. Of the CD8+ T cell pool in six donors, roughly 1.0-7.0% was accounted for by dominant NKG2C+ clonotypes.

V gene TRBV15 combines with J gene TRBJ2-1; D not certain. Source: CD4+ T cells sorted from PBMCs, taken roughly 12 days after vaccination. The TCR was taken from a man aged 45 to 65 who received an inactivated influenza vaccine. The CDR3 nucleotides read TGTGCCACCAGCAGAGATCTGGGTGCCAATGAGCAGTTCTTC. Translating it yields CATSRDLGANEQFF.